This is a list of T cell receptor beta chains from one sample in a study of T-cell memory formation after mild COVID-19. TCRdb independently ran MiXCR on the 5' RACE reads; one entry per CDR3 protein. The repertoire holds 100,000 or so distinct CDR3 sequences, with approximately 12% as singletons. The sample consisted of PBMCs or a T cell subset sorted from them (not recorded which). Every receptor here comes from a man aged 18 to 35 who had mild COVID-19 (a few samples of this study predate the infection). Cell type and time point are not known. Each CDR3 is given with its conserved first and last residue. Fields, in order: J gene, D gene, V gene, clone size, CDR3 DNA, CDR3 protein. The D gene is left open where the match is weak. Clone sizes are given selectively: once, few, many, or a class where the clone is expanded.

>TRBJ1-4|TRBD1|TRBV7-9|few
TGTGCCAGCAGCTTTAGCCCCCCGGGACAGGAAAATGAAAAACTGTTTTTT
CASSFSPPGQENEKLFF
>TRBJ2-5|.|TRBV7-9|few
TGTGCCAGCAGCTTTCCCCCAGGGGAATCGGGAGAGACCCAGTACTTC
CASSFPPGESGETQYF
>TRBJ2-3|.|TRBV4-2|many
TGTGCCAGCAGCCAAGATCCGGCTAGCACAGATACGCAGTATTTT
CASSQDPASTDTQYF
>TRBJ1-1|.|TRBV9|many
TGTGCCAGCAGCTCATCGGGGGGTCTCACTGAAGCTTTCTTT
CASSSSGGLTEAFF
>TRBJ2-7|.|TRBV7-9|.
TGTGCCAGCAGTCATCCGCTGGCGTACTCCTACGAGCAGTACTTC
CASSHPLAYSYEQYF
>TRBJ2-3|.|TRBV7-2|.
TGTGCCAGCCGCTGGGCACTAGAACAGTTGGATACGCAGTATTTT
CASRWALEQLDTQYF
>TRBJ2-5|.|TRBV6-5|few
TGTGCCAGCAAGCCAGGGTCGGTCCAAGAGACCCAGTACTTC
CASKPGSVQETQYF
>TRBJ2-5|TRBD1|TRBV4-3|few
TGCGCCAGCAGCCAAGATCGGGACAGGGGGCAAGAGACCCAGTACTTC
CASSQDRDRGQETQYF
>TRBJ2-5|.|TRBV6-6|.
TGTGCCAGCATGGGGCCCCGAGGAACCCAGTACTTC
CASMGPRGTQYF
>TRBJ2-2|TRBD2|TRBV4-3|many
TGCGCCAGCAGCCAAGCCCTGGGAGGGGTTGGAGCCGGGGAGCTGTTTTTT
CASSQALGGVGAGELFF
>TRBJ2-1|.|TRBV7-9|few
TGTGCCAGCAGCACGCCGCGTGCCTACAATGAGCAGTTCTTC
CASSTPRAYNEQFF
>TRBJ1-1|.|TRBV11-2|.
TGTGCCAGCAGCCAACCGGGACACCTAAACACTGAAGCTTTCTTT
CASSQPGHLNTEAFF
>TRBJ2-3|TRBD2|TRBV9|many
TGTGCCAGCAGCTTGAGCGGGGGCCGCACAGATACGCAGTATTTT
CASSLSGGRTDTQYF
>TRBJ2-5|.|TRBV4-3|.
TGCGCCAGCAGCCAAGAGAGATTCCAAGAGACCCAGTACTTC
CASSQERFQETQYF
>TRBJ1-2|.|TRBV12-3/TRBV12-4|few
TGTGCCAGCAGCTTCCGCCCCTCGGGGAGCTATGGCTACACCTTC
CASSFRPSGSYGYTF
>TRBJ2-5|.|TRBV7-6|.
TGTGCCAGCAGCTTAGCGGGAGGTTGGGAGACCCAGTACTTC
CASSLAGGWETQYF
>TRBJ1-5|.|TRBV21-1|.
TGTGCCAGCAGCAAAGAGCTAGGTCAGCCCCAGCATTTT
CASSKELGQPQHF
>TRBJ1-2|TRBD1|TRBV2|.
TGTGCCAGCAGAGACAGGGTTTATTATGGCTACACCTTC
CASRDRVYYGYTF
>TRBJ1-5|.|TRBV20-1|.
TGCAGTGCTAGAGAGTCCGCGCGGGGCAGCCTTTATAGCAATCAGCCCCAGCATTTT
CSARESARGSLYSNQPQHF
>TRBJ2-3|.|TRBV11-2|.
TGTGCCAGCACCCAAAGCACAGATACGCAGTATTTT
CASTQSTDTQYF
>TRBJ2-2|.|TRBV20-1|few
TGCAGTGCTAGGGTAGTGAACACCGGGGAGCTGTTTTTT
CSARVVNTGELFF
>TRBJ2-2|TRBD1|TRBV3-1|many
TGTGCCAGCAGCCAAATGGGACAGGCCGGGGAGCTGTTTTTT
CASSQMGQAGELFF
>TRBJ2-1|TRBD2|TRBV5-1|many
TGCGCCAGCAGCGCCCGACTAGCGGAAACCTACAATGAGCAGTTCTTC
CASSARLAETYNEQFF
>TRBJ1-1|.|TRBV12-3/TRBV12-4|.
TGTGCCAGCAGTTTAGTCTCCCTGAACACTGAAGCTTTCTTT
CASSLVSLNTEAFF
>TRBJ1-2|.|TRBV5-1|many
TGCGCCAGCAGTCCAGTGAATTATAACTATGGCTACACCTTC
CASSPVNYNYGYTF
>TRBJ2-1|.|TRBV5-1|many
TGCGCCAGCAGCTTGGAAGGGGGGCTAGCGGGACAGGATGAGCAGTTCTTC
CASSLEGGLAGQDEQFF
>TRBJ2-7|TRBD1|TRBV11-2|.
TGTGCCAGCAGCGCTGTCCGGGACAGGGGACCGTACGAGCAGTACTTC
CASSAVRDRGPYEQYF
>TRBJ2-1|TRBD2|TRBV27|.
TGTGCCAGCAGACCTAGCGGGGGGTACAATGAGCAGTTCTTC
CASRPSGGYNEQFF
>TRBJ1-5|.|TRBV7-2|few
TGTGCCAGCAGCTTCGGAGTAAGCAATCAGCCCCAGCATTTT
CASSFGVSNQPQHF
>TRBJ2-2|.|TRBV7-8|few
TGTGCCAGCAGTCTTAGTGAGCCTACCGGGGAGCTGTTTTTT
CASSLSEPTGELFF
>TRBJ2-1|TRBD2|TRBV4-1|few
TGCGCCAGCACCGGGGGGTACAATGAGCAGTTCTTC
CASTGGYNEQFF